This T cell receptor beta chain was found in a study of neurological immune-mediated disorders. General study points: HTLV-1-associated myelopathy had the most TCR clonal expansion, and multiple sclerosis had the least, less than healthy controls.

The sample holds a few counts of this clonotype. Its specificity is not known. A much more abundant neighbour one base away suggests this may be a read error. Here the CDR3 omits its conserved ending phenylalanine or tryptophan, so a read error is the likely source. V lost 6 bases and J 3 bases, leaving 9 bases between the germline ends. The CDR3 is 12 residues long. The sample's time point: longitudinal time-point 2. TCRdb processed the 5' RACE reads anew with MiXCR; each CDR3 protein has one entry. The data contain approximately 80,000 distinct CDR3 sequences, 5.8% of them seen just once; the ten biggest clones take up roughly 7.9%.

The chain links TRBV12-3 or TRBV12-4 to TRBJ2-7, with D possibly TRBD1 on 6 matching bases. Sequenced material: PBMCs. The TCR was taken from a woman in her sixties or seventies with multiple sclerosis. CDR3 loop: CASSQDSYEQYS. The CDR3 coding sequence is TGTGCCAGCAGCCAGGACAGCTACGAGCAGTACTCC.